These 24 T cell receptor beta chains were sequenced from one sample in a study of cytomegalovirus exposure and HLA in healthy donors. Repertoires were generated with immunoSEQ multiplex PCR, while TCRdb's copy carries only in-frame clones and drops some. Of about 220,000 clones in the sample, 88% are singletons; the top ten hold 2.5% to 3.5%. Sequenced material: PBMCs. The origin of the receptors is a woman aged 18-29 years in good health and CMV-seronegative.

V gene TRBV28 combines with J gene TRBJ1-2; 9 nucleotides match TRBD1. CDR3 length: 15 residues. Germline CDR1 is MDHEN and CDR2 is SYDVKM. The V gene end was trimmed by 6 bases and the J gene end by 4 bases; junction bases not matched to a gene: 9. The CDR3, as DNA: TGTGCCAGCAGCACCGGGACAGGGATCCTCTATGGCTACACCTTC. It yields the protein CASSTGTGILYGYTF.

The chain recombines TRBV28 with TRBJ1-4; TRBD1 aligns across 7 bases. The germline CDR1 and CDR2 sequences are MDHEN and SYDVKM. CDR3 length equals 13 residues. Trimming took 9 bases from V and 5 from J; bases not matched to a gene: 6. This chain's CDR3 is CASEDRLNEKLFF. In nucleotides, the CDR3 is TGTGCCAGTGAGGACAGGTTGAATGAAAAACTGTTTTTT. The full variable domain, in which reference TRBV28 and TRBJ1-4 provide the parts outside the CDR3, is DVKVTQSSRYLVKRTGEKVFLECVQDMDHENMFWYRQDPGLGLRLIYFSYDVKMKEKGDIPEGYSVSREKKERFSLILESASTNQTSMYLCASEDRLNEKLFFGSGTQLSVL.

This chain uses TRBV7-9 with TRBJ1-2; TRBD1 aligns across 9 bases. Trimming removed 4 bases from V and 6 bases from J; junction bases left unmatched: 6. CDR3 length equals 14 residues. The germline gives CDR1 SEHNR, CDR2 FQNEAQ (reference sequence). The CDR3 region has the DNA TGTGCCAGCAGCTCAGGGACAGGGAAGCATGGCTACACCTTC. Its protein product is CASSSGTGKHGYTF. The entire variable domain, with the rest obtained from reference TRBV7-9 and TRBJ1-2, is as follows: DTGVSQNPRHKITKRGQNVTFRCDPISEHNRLYWYRQTLGQGPEFLTYFQNEAQLEKSRLLSDRFSAERPKGSFSTLEIQRTEQGDSAMYLCASSSGTGKHGYTFGSGTRLTVV.

This rearrangement joins TRBV7-3 to TRBJ2-3; D is perhaps TRBD2 (6 bases). This CDR3 is 15 amino acids long. Trimming removed 0 bases at V and 0 bases at J, with 7 bases between. Germline V gene data show CDR1 as SGHTA and CDR2 as FQGTGA. The CDR3 DNA follows: TGTGCCAGCAGCTTAACGGGGGGTAGCACAGATACGCAGTATTTT. Translation gives CASSLTGGSTDTQYF.

This clone was seen just once. CDR3 sequence (DNA): TGTGCCAGCAGTCAAGGGGGGGGGACGGCCTACGAGCAGTACTTC. This codes for CASSQGGGTAYEQYF. J is TRBJ2-7 and V is TRBV7-9; possible D gene TRBD2, 7 bases. V shed 6 bases and J shed 2 bases, with 17 bases lying between them. This CDR3 is 15 amino acids long. Germline loops: CDR1 SEHNR, CDR2 FQNEAQ (reference sequence). Full variable domain (outside the CDR3, taken from reference TRBV7-9 and TRBJ2-7): DTGVSQNPRHKITKRGQNVTFRCDPISEHNRLYWYRQTLGQGPEFLTYFQNEAQLEKSRLLSDRFSAERPKGSFSTLEIQRTEQGDSAMYLCASSQGGGTAYEQYFGPGTRLTVT.

V and J are TRBV7-9 and TRBJ2-7, with D unclear. V dropped 4 bases and J dropped 2 bases, with 3 bases sitting between them. CDR1 and CDR2 from the germline V gene are SEHNR and FQNEAQ (reference sequence). The CDR3 runs 11 residues. This CDR3 reads CASSSPYEQYF. CDR3 in DNA: TGTGCCAGCAGCTCTCCCTACGAGCAGTACTTC.

The rearrangement links TRBV28 to TRBJ2-7; TRBD2 agrees at 9 bases. V trimming: 3 bases; J trimming: 6 bases; junction bases outside the gene matches: 9. Looked up from germline, CDR1 is MDHEN and CDR2 is SYDVKM. This CDR3 is built from 15 residues. The CDR3 nucleotides read TGTGCCAGCAGTTTTAGGGCGGGAGGGCCAACCGAGCAGTACTTC. This codes for CASSFRAGGPTEQYF.

This rearrangement joins TRBV7-8 to TRBJ2-3; a weak D match, TRBD2 (6 bases). The CDR3 has 15 residues. Per germline, CDR1 SGHVS and CDR2 FQNEAQ. Trimming left V 6 bases short and J 2 bases short, with 15 bases between. In DNA, the CDR3 is TGTGCCAGCAGTCAATTGCCGCGGGACACAGATACGCAGTATTTT. This gives the protein CASSQLPRDTDTQYF.

The chain recombines TRBV7-9 with TRBJ2-7; D is perhaps TRBD2 (5 bases). The V end lost 5 bases, the J end lost 3 bases, and 17 bases lay between the germline ends. Germline V gene sequence: CDR1 SEHNR, CDR2 FQNEAQ (reference sequence). The CDR3 runs to 15 residues. The CDR3 here is CASSADSRLVYEQYF. The CDR3 DNA follows: TGTGCCAGCAGCGCGGACTCAAGGCTTGTCTACGAGCAGTACTTC. The full variable domain, with the rest looked up from reference TRBV7-9 and TRBJ2-7, is DTGVSQNPRHKITKRGQNVTFRCDPISEHNRLYWYRQTLGQGPEFLTYFQNEAQLEKSRLLSDRFSAERPKGSFSTLEIQRTEQGDSAMYLCASSADSRLVYEQYFGPGTRLTVT.

The chain employs TRBV5-1 and TRBJ1-2, with D uncertain. Trimming took 1 base from V and 5 from J, leaving 21 bases between them. CDR3 length: 17 amino acids. In germline, CDR1 is SGHRS, CDR2 YFSETQ. The CDR3 coding sequence is TGCGCCAGCAGCTTGTTTTCTCAGGCCCGGGATGCTTATGGCTACACCTTC. Amino acid sequence: CASSLFSQARDAYGYTF.

This clone came up a few times. The rearrangement joins TRBV6-5 to TRBJ1-2; 7 nucleotides align to TRBD1. This CDR3 has 15 residues. V lost 4 bases to trimming and J lost 5 bases; unmatched junction nucleotides: 10. CDR1 is MNHEY, CDR2 SVGAGI, per germline. CDR3 sequence: CASSSHSKQGYGYTF. The CDR3 region has the DNA TGTGCCAGCAGTTCCCACTCCAAACAGGGGTATGGCTACACCTTC.

V and J are TRBV4-2 and TRBJ1-2, with unresolved D. V was clipped by 0 bases and J by 8 bases, with 13 bases between them. This CDR3 spans 14 amino acids. Germline CDR1 reads LGHNA; CDR2 reads YNFKEQ. Here the CDR3 reads CASSQDLSRRGYTF. CDR3 DNA sequence: TGTGCCAGCAGCCAAGATCTGAGCCGGCGGGGCTACACCTTC.

The V call is TRBV5-4, the J call TRBJ1-1; D call uncertain. V gave up 0 bases and J gave up 1 base, with 7 bases separating them. Germline assignment: CDR1 SGHNT and CDR2 YYREEE (reference sequence). The CDR3 covers 14 residues. The DNA of the CDR3 is TGTGCCAGCAGCTTGGCCGGTTGGAACACTGAAGCTTTCTTT. This translates into CASSLAGWNTEAFF.

The chain recombines TRBV2 with TRBJ1-1; D ambiguous. The CDR3 consists of 10 residues. V lost 4 bases and J 12 bases, leaving 9 bases between the germline ends. Looked up from germline, CDR1 is SNHLY and CDR2 is FYNNEI. In DNA form, the CDR3 reads TGTGCCAGCAGTGTAGTCGAAACTTTCTTT. It is translated as CASSVVETFF.

This clone occurred once. This rearrangement joins TRBV27 to TRBJ2-3; 10 positions match TRBD2. The V gene's germline CDR1 is MNHEY and CDR2 SMNVEV (reference sequence). The junction had 2 bases not matched to a gene; V was cut back by 1 base and J by 1 base. This CDR3 region has 16 residues. CDR3 DNA sequence: TGTGCCAGCAGTTTATTTGGGACTAGCGGCACAGATACGCAGTATTTT. Translated, it gives CASSLFGTSGTDTQYF.

This chain links TRBV4-1 with TRBJ1-1, with D possibly being TRBD1 (6 bases). With 1 base removed from V and 5 bases from J, the gap between germline ends came to 20 bases. The CDR3 runs 17 residues. The germline V gene encodes CDR1 MGHRA and CDR2 YSYEKL. CDR3 residues: CASSQVSTRGRGTEAFF. Here the CDR3 DNA reads TGCGCCAGCAGCCAAGTAAGTACCAGGGGTCGAGGGACTGAAGCTTTCTTT.

The chain employs TRBV4-1 and TRBJ2-3; the match to TRBD2 covers 12 bases. V lost 4 bases, J lost 0 bases, and 11 bases stayed unmatched. This CDR3 is built from 19 residues. Germline assignment: CDR1 MGHRA and CDR2 YSYEKL. The CDR3 spells CASSRPPLAGGPSTDTQYF. CDR3 DNA: TGCGCCAGCAGCCGCCCCCCTCTAGCGGGAGGGCCTAGCACAGATACGCAGTATTTT.

This chain uses TRBV19 with TRBJ1-4; no firm D call. The V end lost 2 bases, the J end lost 8 bases, and 15 bases lay between the germline ends. Germline-derived CDR1 and CDR2 are LNHDA and SQIVND (reference sequence). This CDR3 is built from 15 residues. The CDR3: CASSISGEGIEKLFF. As DNA, the CDR3 is TGTGCCAGTAGTATATCGGGAGAAGGAATCGAAAAACTGTTTTTT.

The chain recombines TRBV10-3 with TRBJ2-7; D is unclear. This CDR3 is 11 amino acids long. Germline V gene sequence: CDR1 ENHRY, CDR2 SYGVKD. The V gene lost 4 bases and the J gene lost 6 bases, with 7 bases spanning the gap. CDR3 coding DNA: TGTGCCATCAGTGCCTCGGGCGAGCAGTACTTC. It is translated as CAISASGEQYF.

The chain recombines TRBV5-1 with TRBJ2-3, with D possibly being TRBD2 (7 bases). Germline values: CDR1 SGHRS, CDR2 YFSETQ. This CDR3 is 16 amino acids long. V lost 5 bases, J lost 0 bases, and 16 bases lay in between. CDR3 in DNA: TGCGCCAGCAGTAGAGGGGGTAGCGGGAGCACAGATACGCAGTATTTT. Translating gives CASSRGGSGSTDTQYF.

This clone was detected only a few times. The chain employs TRBV6-6 and TRBJ1-2, with D possibly matching TRBD1 (6 bases). The CDR3 extends over 14 amino acids. With 6 bases removed from V and 4 bases from J, the gap between germline ends came to 15 bases. Germline loops: CDR1 MNHNY, CDR2 SVGAGI (reference sequence). DNA of the CDR3: TGTGCCAGCAGGTCACAGGGTTCAGTCTATGGCTACACCTTC. This translates into CASRSQGSVYGYTF.

This clone came up once. The chain combines TRBV5-1 with TRBJ2-5, with 7 bases fitting TRBD2. Germline V CDR1 and CDR2: SGHRS, YFSETQ. After removal of 4 bases from V and 0 bases from J, the junction contained 9 bases not matched to a gene. The CDR3 spans 16 residues. CDR3 protein: CASSMDTGGDQETQYF. The CDR3 bases are TGCGCCAGCAGCATGGACACGGGAGGTGACCAAGAGACCCAGTACTTC.

The rearrangement joins TRBV9 to TRBJ2-7; 9 bases agree with TRBD1. The CDR3 runs to 15 residues. Germline CDR1 SGDLS, CDR2 YYNGEE. The V gene end was trimmed by 3 bases and the J gene end by 0 bases; junction bases not matched to a gene: 4. CDR3 protein: CASSEGQGLSYEQYF. The DNA of the CDR3 is TGTGCCAGCAGCGAGGGACAGGGACTCTCCTACGAGCAGTACTTC.

This sequence joins TRBV11-1 and TRBJ2-3; 11 nucleotides line up with TRBD2. The CDR3 totals 17 residues. The germline gives CDR1 SGHAT, CDR2 FQDESV (reference sequence). Trimming removed 4 bases from V and 1 base from J; junction bases left unmatched: 7. CDR3 region: CASSSGLAVGGTDTQYF. The DNA for the CDR3 is TGTGCCAGCAGCTCGGGACTAGCGGTTGGTGGCACAGATACGCAGTATTTT.